The 18 T cell receptor beta chains reported below all come from one sample, sequenced in a study of T-cell memory formation after mild COVID-19. TCRdb redid the calling of the 5' RACE reads with MiXCR, one entry per CDR3 protein. Among approximately 60,000 distinct CDR3 sequences listed, 9% to 9.5% were seen once. Sequences were obtained from PBMCs or a T cell subset sorted from them (not recorded which). The receptors were sampled from a man younger than 35 who had mild COVID-19 (a few samples of this study predate the infection). Cell type and time point are not known.

In its sample, this clonotype was seen a few times. The chain joins TRBV20-1 to TRBJ2-4; D possibly corresponds to TRBD1 (6 bases). Trimming stripped 4 bases from V and 8 bases from J, with 24 bases between. This CDR3 is 16 amino acids long. The germline V gene encodes CDR1 DFQATT and CDR2 SNEGSKA (reference sequence). CDR3 loop: CSAKDSIRDIGYIQYF. DNA for the CDR3: TGCAGTGCTAAAGATTCAATCCGGGACATCGGGTACATTCAGTACTTC.

V usage is TRBV11-1 and J usage is TRBJ2-3, with D tentatively TRBD2 (6 bases). The V end was cut by 8 bases, the J end by 6 bases, with 15 bases between. The CDR3 has 13 amino acids. From germline, CDR1 is SGHAT and CDR2 FQDESV (reference sequence). The CDR3 loop reads CASQPGGGDTQYF. For the CDR3, the DNA is TGTGCCAGCCAACCCGGGGGAGGTGATACGCAGTATTTT.

The chain recombines TRBV7-9 with TRBJ2-1, with TRBD2 matching over 7 bases. The ends lost 5 bases at V and 9 bases at J; junction bases unmatched: 10. Germline values: CDR1 SEHNR, CDR2 FQNEAQ (reference sequence). The CDR3 spans 14 residues. The CDR3 here is CASSTRTSLSEQFF. The CDR3 nucleotides are TGTGCCAGCAGCACCCGGACTAGTTTAAGTGAGCAGTTCTTC.

This clonotype was counted between two and nine times. The chain joins TRBV20-1 to TRBJ2-5, with 9 bases lining up with TRBD1. This CDR3 has 12 amino acids. Trimming cost V 6 bases and J 3 bases; bases outside gene matches: 2. CDR1 is DFQATT, CDR2 SNEGSKA, per germline (reference sequence). This CDR3 reads CSARQGEETQYF. CDR3 DNA: TGCAGTGCCCGACAGGGGGAAGAGACCCAGTACTTC.

The V and J genes are TRBV20-1 and TRBJ1-5, with D possibly TRBD1 on 5 matching bases. With 0 bases removed from V and 2 bases from J, the gap between germline ends came to 11 bases. CDR3 length: 15 residues. The germline CDR1 and CDR2 sequences are DFQATT and SNEGSKA (reference sequence). CDR3 in amino acids: CSARDLRGGNQPQHF. The DNA of the CDR3 is TGCAGTGCTAGAGATCTTCGGGGGGGCAATCAGCCCCAGCATTTT.

This clonotype has ten or more counts. The chain links TRBV5-1 to TRBJ2-7; 7 bases match TRBD1. This CDR3 has 15 residues. Germline V gene sequence: CDR1 SGHRS, CDR2 YFSETQ. After removal of 4 bases from V and 4 bases from J, the junction contained 11 bases not matched to a gene. The CDR3 sequence: CASSLTLTGKYEQYF. The CDR3 bases are TGCGCCAGCAGCCTGACTTTGACAGGGAAGTACGAGCAGTACTTC.

The rearrangement joins TRBV20-1 to TRBJ2-4; D is uncertain. V lost 6 bases, J lost 0 bases, and 12 bases lay in between. CDR1 and CDR2 (germline): DFQATT, SNEGSKA (reference sequence). The CDR3 contains 14 residues. CDR3 in DNA: TGCAGTGCGATGACTGGTCTAGCCAAAAACATTCAGTACTTC. It codes for CSAMTGLAKNIQYF.

This clonotype appeared once. This chain links TRBV19 with TRBJ1-2, with 8 bases identical to TRBD1. The CDR3 extends over 13 amino acids. Germline V lookup: CDR1 LNHDA, CDR2 SQIVND (reference sequence). V shed 8 bases and J 4 bases; nucleotides not matched to a gene: 6. The CDR3 DNA follows: TGTGCCAGTCAGAACGACAGGGGCTATGGCTACACCTTC. Its translation is CASQNDRGYGYTF.

This clonotype has more than one count but fewer than ten. This chain links TRBV12-3 or TRBV12-4 with TRBJ2-3; 8 nucleotides line up with TRBD2. The CDR3 runs to 15 residues. J lost 6 bases, V lost 4 bases, and 9 bases had no gene match. Here the CDR3 DNA reads TGTGCCAGCAGTTCCGGGACTAGTGAGCAGGATACGCAGTATTTT. Protein sequence: CASSSGTSEQDTQYF.

This clonotype was seen a few times. This chain joins TRBV23-1 and TRBJ2-2, with a tentative D call TRBD1 (5 bases). TRBV23-1 is marked as an open reading frame, function uncertain. Between the trimmed V and J ends, which lost 0 bases and 4 bases, there was a span of 12 bases. The CDR3 is 16 residues long. CDR3 sequence: CASSQSAGPGTGELFF. In nucleotides, the CDR3 is TGCGCCAGCAGTCAATCGGCAGGGCCGGGCACCGGGGAGCTGTTTTTT.

This clonotype has at least ten counts. The chain joins TRBV20-1 to TRBJ2-3, with 8 bases that match TRBD1. Germline-derived CDR1 and CDR2 are DFQATT and SNEGSKA (reference sequence). The CDR3 consists of 14 residues. Germline trimming cut 4 bases from V and 2 bases from J; bases unmatched to any gene: 5. This CDR3 reads CSAKGTGHTDTQYF. CDR3 DNA: TGCAGTGCTAAGGGGACAGGCCACACAGATACGCAGTATTTT.

This clonotype was found many times. The V call is TRBV5-1, the J call TRBJ2-1, with a possible D match to TRBD1 (6 bases). This CDR3 comprises 12 residues. V was trimmed by 2 bases and J by 9 bases, leaving 9 bases between them. CDR1 and CDR2 (germline): SGHRS, YFSETQ. The CDR3 loop is CASSLQGPEQFF. CDR3 sequence (DNA): TGCGCCAGCAGCTTACAGGGTCCTGAGCAGTTCTTC.

In regard to this clonotype: This may be a read error: a much more frequent sequence differs by one nucleotide. The chain uses TRBV12-3 or TRBV12-4 and TRBJ2-3, with D possibly called TRBD1 or TRBD2 (5 bases each). With 6 bases removed from V and 10 bases from J, the gap between germline ends came to 17 bases. This CDR3 region has 13 residues. The CDR3 DNA follows: TGTGCCAGCAGCCAGGGACGGGCACCGGCGCAGTATTTT. It is translated as CASSQGRAPAQYF.

The V and J genes are TRBV7-2 and TRBJ2-5, with D hard to call. CDR1 and CDR2 (germline): SGHTA, FQGNSA. Trimming took 1 base from V and 2 from J, leaving 8 bases between them. The CDR3 sequence is 14 residues long. The CDR3 protein is CASSLVGVQETQYF. CDR3 in DNA: TGTGCCAGCAGCTTAGTTGGGGTGCAAGAGACCCAGTACTTC.

The chain has TRBV5-1 and TRBJ2-3; 9 bases align to TRBD2. V lost 4 bases to trimming and J lost 6 bases; unmatched junction nucleotides: 12. The germline V gene has CDR1 SGHRS and CDR2 YFSETQ. The CDR3 is made up of 16 amino acids. The CDR3 here is CASSAQASGARDTQYF. CDR3 DNA sequence: TGCGCCAGCAGCGCGCAGGCTAGCGGGGCACGGGATACGCAGTATTTT.

This clonotype has just a few counts. The chain carries TRBV12-3 or TRBV12-4 and TRBJ2-2; no clear D. Trimming took 8 bases from V and 4 from J, leaving 17 bases between them. The length of the CDR3 is 15 residues. CDR3 bases: TGTGCCAGCGGTGAAAGCAGCGCGGCCACCGGGGAGCTGTTTTTT. Protein: CASGESSAATGELFF.

This clonotype was found a few times. This chain links TRBV28 with TRBJ2-1, with D unresolved. CDR3 length equals 12 residues. Trimming took off 2 bases at V and 5 bases at J, with 4 bases between the two ends. Germline V CDR1 and CDR2: MDHEN, SYDVKM. Written as DNA, the CDR3 is TGTGCCAGCAGTTTACCCCACAATGAGCAGTTCTTC. It translates to CASSLPHNEQFF.

The chain carries TRBV7-2 and TRBJ2-3; no definite D call. With 3 bases removed from V and 6 bases from J, the gap between germline ends came to 10 bases. The CDR3 length is 13 residues. Germline CDR1 reads SGHTA; CDR2 reads FQGNSA. CDR3 in DNA: TGTGCCAGCAGCTTTAGCCTAGGGGATACGCAGTATTTT. This encodes CASSFSLGDTQYF. Combining the CDR3 with reference TRBV7-2 and TRBJ2-3 gives the whole variable domain GAGVSQSPSNKVTEKGKDVELRCDPISGHTALYWYRQSLGQGLEFLIYFQGNSAPDKSGLPSDRFSAERTGGSVSTLTIQRTQQEDSAVYLCASSFSLGDTQYFGPGTRLTVL.